These T cell receptor beta chains were read from a single sample in a study of T cells expressing NK-cell markers. TCRdb re-called the 5' RACE reads; one entry per CDR3 protein, DNA not given. The repertoire table contains some 500,000 distinct CDR3 sequences. The sequenced material came from blood T cells: a sorted CD56 or NKG2C T cell subset, CD4+ or CD8+ T cells, or bulk PBMC T cells (not recorded which). These receptors were taken from a woman aged 50 to 65 in good health. Both conserved end residues are part of each CDR3.

j_gene,v_gene,CDR3aa
TRBJ2-5,TRBV3-1,CASSHRLAGAGETQYF
TRBJ2-3,TRBV7-2,CASSSPRDGGTDTQYF
TRBJ2-1,TRBV2,CASRTSGRVYNEQFF
TRBJ2-1,TRBV29-1,CSVEDRWGLAGGNAYNEQFF
TRBJ1-2,TRBV13,CASSLPGRYGYTF
TRBJ1-3,TRBV5-1,CASSPGHTSGNTIYF
TRBJ1-6,TRBV2,CASSSGGYSPLHF
TRBJ2-3,TRBV5-1,CASSGSTESTDTQYF
TRBJ2-7,TRBV2,CASSGAGKGEQYF
TRBJ1-4,TRBV5-5,CASSLVGQNEKLFF
TRBJ2-5,TRBV18,CASSRGTATETQYF
TRBJ1-4,TRBV4-1,CASSHLTGAREKLFF
TRBJ2-1,TRBV2,CASSDGTSGDSEQFF
TRBJ2-1,TRBV5-1,CASSLSPQNNEQFF
TRBJ2-2,TRBV6-5,CASSSTYGELFF